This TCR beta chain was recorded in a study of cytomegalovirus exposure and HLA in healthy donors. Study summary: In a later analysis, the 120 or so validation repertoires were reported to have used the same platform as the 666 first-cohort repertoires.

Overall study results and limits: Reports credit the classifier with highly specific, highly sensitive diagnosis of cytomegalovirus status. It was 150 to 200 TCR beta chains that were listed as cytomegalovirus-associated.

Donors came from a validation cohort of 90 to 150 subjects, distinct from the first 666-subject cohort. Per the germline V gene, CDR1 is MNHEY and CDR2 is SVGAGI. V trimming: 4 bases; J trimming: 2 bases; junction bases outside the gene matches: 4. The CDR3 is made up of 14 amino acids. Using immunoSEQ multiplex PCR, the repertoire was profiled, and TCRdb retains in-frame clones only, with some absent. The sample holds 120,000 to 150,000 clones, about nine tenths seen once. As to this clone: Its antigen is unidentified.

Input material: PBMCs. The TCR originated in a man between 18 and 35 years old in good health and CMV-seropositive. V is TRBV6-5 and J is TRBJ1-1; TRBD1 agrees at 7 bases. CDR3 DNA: TGTGCCAGCAGTTCCGGGACAGCCAACACTGAAGCTTTCTTT. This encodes CASSSGTANTEAFF.